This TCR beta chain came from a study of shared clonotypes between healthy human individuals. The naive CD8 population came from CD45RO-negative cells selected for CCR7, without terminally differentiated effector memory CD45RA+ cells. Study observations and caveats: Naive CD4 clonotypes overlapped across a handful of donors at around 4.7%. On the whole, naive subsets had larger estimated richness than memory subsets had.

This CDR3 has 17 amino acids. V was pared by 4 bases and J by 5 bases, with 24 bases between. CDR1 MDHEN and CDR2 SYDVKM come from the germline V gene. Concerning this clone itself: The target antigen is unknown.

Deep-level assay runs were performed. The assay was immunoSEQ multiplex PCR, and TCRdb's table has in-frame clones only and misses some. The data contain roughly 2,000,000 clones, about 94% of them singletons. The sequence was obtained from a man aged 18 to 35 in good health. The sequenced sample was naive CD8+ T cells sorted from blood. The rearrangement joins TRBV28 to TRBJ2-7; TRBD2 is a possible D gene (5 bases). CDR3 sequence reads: CASSSRDFYQPGDEQYF. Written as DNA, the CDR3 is TGTGCCAGCAGTTCCCGGGATTTCTACCAACCCGGGGACGAGCAGTACTTC.